The T cell receptor (beta chain) under discussion was sequenced for a study of blood T cell repertoires in COVID-19 (dated by TCRdb to about 2020). Broadly, across the study: Samples covering the acute and convalescent phases of COVID-19 were provided by collaborators in the United States, Italy and Spain. The samples were drawn from two sources: the first 160 participants of the ongoing ImmuneRACE study, and 1,200 or so subjects contributed by 6 global collaborators. A freely available public database, intended as a resource for researchers studying the immune response to SARS-CoV-2, is where the repertoires were released. The sample metadata nearly always contained a de-identified subject ID, COVID-19 status, age in years and sex. The prospective study material was composed of cDNA or gDNA derived from T cells, B-cell-depleted T cells, or PBMCs. Where available, HLA class I and class II types were taken from metadata supplied by the sample provider and were not determined by assay-based typing. Deeply sampled blood TCRbeta repertoires from subjects exposed to, actively infected with, or recovered from COVID-19 were included in the dataset.

Based on the germline V gene, the CDR1 and CDR2 sequences are SGHDT and YYEEEE. Cut back by 3 bases and 2 bases, the V and J ends lie 7 bases apart. The CDR3, cysteine through phenylalanine, is 13 amino acids long. CDR3 DNA only is kept here, 39 bases in frame from base 1. What the authors observed across the whole study: The quantity of clinical and demographic metadata differed by source and by participant and was supplied without curation.

TCRbeta CDR3 regions were amplified from genomic DNA by means of the immunoSEQ Assay, a bias-controlled multiplex PCR. The published analysis was carried out like this. Nucleated cell counts per sample were estimated from amplification of reference gene primers within the assay. To quantify the absolute abundance of each unique TCRbeta CDR3 rearrangement, sequence reads were collapsed and filtered. Productive Simpson clonality was computed per sample as the square root of Simpson's diversity index over productive rearrangements. What TCRdb holds here is the immuneACCESS table cut down to in-frame rearrangements. Part of the clones is not present; checked against another copy, under half of the missing clones reflect an unresolved V gene, and the others are unexplained. V, J and clone size derive from that table, while D and trimming were established from the DNA sequence. The sample table shows around 230,000 clones, and over 70% are seen once. 7% to 10% of the sample is taken by the ten largest.

A note on this clone: It has no known antigen specificity. Base qualities are missing; no much larger clone stands one base away.

Whole blood was collected in K2EDTA tubes by collaborating institutions according to the institutions' own protocols. For TCRbeta analysis, collaborators shipped samples as frozen whole blood, isolated PBMCs, or DNA extracted from either of those sample types. The chain couples TRBV5-6 to TRBJ2-3; there is no confident call for the D gene. The clonotype comes from a woman between 50 and 59 years old with acute or convalescent COVID-19. The source material was peripheral blood. The CDR3 protein sequence reads: CASSSQSTDTQYF. The DNA reads as follows: TGTGCCAGCAGCTCCCAGTCCACAGATACGCAGTATTTT.